This T cell receptor beta chain emerged from a study of T cell responses to AZD1222 COVID-19 vaccine. On the study more broadly: Some second doses came at about 4 weeks and others at about 12 weeks; these were pooled.

The CDR3 totals 14 residues. CDR1 MNHEY and CDR2 SVGEGT come from the germline V gene. Trimming took 5 bases from V and 1 from J; bases not matched to a gene: 4. The data were produced by immunoSEQ multiplex PCR, yet TCRdb's version contains in-frame clones alone and is incomplete. Seen here are some 130,000 clones, about nine tenths observed once, and the top ten hold 6.9%. About this clone: Its target is unknown.

Study-level points and caveats: Increased Spike-specific TCR breadth and depth were observed after two AZD1222 doses. Recipients of AZD1222 seropositive at baseline numbered only 6 or 7. Reportedly, nearly half of unique spike TCRs recognized epitopes outside B.1.351/B.1.1.7 mutations.

This sequence was found in an adult in good health. The specimen was peripheral blood, collected on day 0 of AZD1222 vaccination. This chain joins TRBV6-2 or TRBV6-3 and TRBJ1-1; 7 positions agree with TRBD1. In nucleotides, the CDR3 is TGTGCCAGCAGTCCAAGACAGGGGAACACTGAAGCTTTCTTT. Its translation is CASSPRQGNTEAFF.